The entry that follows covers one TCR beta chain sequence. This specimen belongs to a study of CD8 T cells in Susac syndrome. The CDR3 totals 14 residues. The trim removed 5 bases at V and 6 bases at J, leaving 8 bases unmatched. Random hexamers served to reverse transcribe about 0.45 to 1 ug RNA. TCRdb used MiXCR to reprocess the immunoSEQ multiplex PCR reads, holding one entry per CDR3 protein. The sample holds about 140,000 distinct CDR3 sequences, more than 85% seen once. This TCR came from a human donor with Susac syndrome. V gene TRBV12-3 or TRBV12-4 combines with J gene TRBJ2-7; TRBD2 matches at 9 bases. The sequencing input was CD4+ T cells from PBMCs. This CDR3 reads CASSPIAGAAEQYF. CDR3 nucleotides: TGTGCCAGCAGTCCCATAGCGGGAGCGGCCGAGCAGTACTTC.